This paragraph reports one TCR beta chain. TCRdb's copy holds only in-frame clones and misses some; the assay was immunoSEQ multiplex PCR. This table has under 25,000 clones, roughly 69% appearing once. These data are taken from a study of OX40 agonist ivuxolimab in advanced cancers. Sequenced material: CD4+ or CD8+ T cells sorted from blood, taken in a trial of the OX40 agonist ivuxolimab. This TCR came from an adult with an advanced solid tumor such as melanoma, head and neck, liver or kidney cancer.

CDR3 DNA: TGTGCCAGCAGCGTACGAACAGATACGCAGTATTTT. This gives the protein CASSVRTDTQYF. The V call is TRBV9, the J call TRBJ2-3, with D uncertain. CDR3 length: 12 residues. V lost 1 base and J lost 3, with 3 bases in between. Germline CDR1 reads SGDLS; CDR2 reads YYNGEE.